This T cell receptor (beta chain) was found in a study of blood T cell repertoires in COVID-19. Sequencing used immunoSEQ multiplex PCR; TCRdb keeps in-frame clones, though not all of them. Altogether about 160,000 clones are present, over 70% being singletons, with the ten largest covering around 3.6%. This CDR3 has 13 amino acids. Trimming took off 7 bases at V and 3 bases at J, with 12 bases between the two ends. CDR1 and CDR2 from the germline V gene are SNHLY and FYNNEI. Material: PBMCs or T cells enriched from blood (not recorded which). The TCR comes from a woman aged 45 to 65 in a cohort exposed to, infected with or recovered from COVID-19 (not recorded which). J is TRBJ1-1 and V is TRBV2; D may be TRBD1 (5 bases). The CDR3 here is CASIGRRDTEAFF. The CDR3 DNA sequence: TGTGCCAGCATCGGCCGCAGGGACACTGAAGCTTTCTTT.